This T cell receptor beta chain was identified in a study of blood T cells in healthy people across ages. The study's findings and limits: The long-lived group displayed more naive CD4+ cells, plus higher diversity, than the aged donors did.

There are a few counts of this clonotype. The antigen is not known. V was pared by 6 bases and J by 9 bases, with 18 bases between. The CDR3 covers 14 residues. A J-beta primer mix and a sample-barcoded 5' primer were used in a second PCR of roughly 6 to 11 cycles. TCRdb re-derived calls from the 5' RACE reads in MiXCR, one entry per CDR3 protein. The table lists roughly 2 million distinct CDR3 sequences, roughly 50% of them singletons. This receptor was taken from a woman aged 40 to 49 in good health. The specimen sequenced was blood. V and J are TRBV12-3 or TRBV12-4 and TRBJ2-4, with D possibly matching TRBD2 (6 bases). The CDR3 bases are TGTGCCAGCAGAGTGGATCGGATGGAGGGCATTCAGTACTTC. It translates to CASRVDRMEGIQYF.